This TCR beta chain was profiled in a study of blood T cell repertoires in COVID-19. On the study more broadly: Acute and convalescent COVID-19 specimens originated in the United States, Italy and Spain. From T cells, B-cell-depleted T cells, or PBMCs came the material, which was cDNA or gDNA.

The authors' processing: From reference gene primer amplification, estimates of nucleated cell counts were derived. Method: immunoSEQ multiplex PCR; TCRdb's copy keeps in-frame clones and lacks some. D and trimming come from the DNA, and the V and J calls and clone size come from that table. Of under 75,000 clones in the sample, more than 80% were seen once. Specimen: peripheral blood. The receptor comes from a man aged 45-65 years with acute or convalescent COVID-19.

CDR3: CASRRDASQSLNTEAFF. The CDR3, as DNA: TGTGCCAGCAGACGTGATGCCTCACAGAGCCTGAACACTGAAGCTTTCTTT. V is TRBV2 and J is TRBJ1-1, with no clear D. V was cut by 6 bases and J by 0 bases, with 20 bases left in between. The germline CDR1 and CDR2 sequences are SNHLY and FYNNEI. This CDR3 comprises 17 residues. The whole variable domain, filled in from reference TRBV2 and TRBJ1-1, reads EPEVTQTPSHQVTQMGQEVILRCVPISNHLYFYWYRQILGQKVEFLVSFYNNEISEKSEIFDDQFSVERPDGSNFTLKIRSTKLEDSAMYFCASRRDASQSLNTEAFFGQGTRLTVV.